The rows below give T cell receptor beta chains drawn from one sample of a study of blood T cell repertoires in COVID-19. Clones were read by immunoSEQ multiplex PCR, and TCRdb kept only the in-frame ones, dropping some. The table lists roughly 330,000 clones, about 89% of them singletons. The sample was PBMCs or T cells enriched from blood (not recorded which). The receptors were gathered from a woman aged 30 to 39 who had recovered from COVID-19. Both conserved end residues are trimmed from each CDR3. Size tells how often a clone was seen (once, few, many) or the class of an expanded clone, and some rows leave it out.

v_call,j_call,clone_size,cdr3_aa
TRBV27,TRBJ1-2,-,ASSFVGQGNPVT
TRBV29-1,TRBJ1-4,once,SVGRTGATNEKLF
TRBV9,TRBJ2-1,-,ASSVVGGSYNEQF
TRBV11-2,TRBJ1-1,-,ASSSGPPYTEAF
TRBV7-2,TRBJ1-5,once,ASSKGAGLGHQPQH
TRBV6-2/TRBV6-3,TRBJ2-5,-,ASRPRGPQETQY
TRBV7-6,TRBJ2-2,few,ASSSQGAGELF
TRBV5-8,TRBJ1-1,-,ASSLGGNTEAF
TRBV7-2,TRBJ1-6,-,ASRDDRGYNSPLH
TRBV5-4,TRBJ2-7,-,ASTPGGQGPYEQY
TRBV7-2,TRBJ1-1,once,ASSLVAGGAGGTEAF
TRBV9,TRBJ2-3,-,ASSVVTGTDTQY
TRBV7-2,TRBJ1-1,-,ASSLDVRMNTEAF
TRBV19,TRBJ2-5,-,ASSVKGAQETQY
TRBV2,TRBJ1-2,-,ASEGDRLWGYT
TRBV6-5,TRBJ2-7,-,ASSYFGQGAYEQY
TRBV28,TRBJ2-7,-,ASSFPTDRTSYEQY
TRBV6-2/TRBV6-3,TRBJ2-5,-,ASSRVGLVGEQTQY
TRBV7-9,TRBJ1-1,once,ASSSTSVRGAF
TRBV6-4,TRBJ1-1,-,ASSSSAQAAEAF
TRBV7-3,TRBJ2-7,-,ASSQDSKSYEQY
TRBV11-3,TRBJ1-1,-,ASSLNRGLGEAF
TRBV6-5,TRBJ2-3,-,ASLPSGGATDTQY
TRBV7-6,TRBJ1-5,few,ASSLAALKPQH
TRBV3-1/TRBV3-2,TRBJ1-3,few,ASSQAGENTIY
TRBV6-2/TRBV6-3,TRBJ2-5,-,ASSHSPAQKGRGETQY
TRBV10-2,TRBJ2-5,-,ASSMGQQETQY
TRBV7-9,TRBJ1-2,-,ASSKGQINYGYT
TRBV7-2,TRBJ1-3,-,ASSFDGMPSGNTIY
TRBV19,TRBJ1-1,-,ATGQGVSIMNTEAF
TRBV7-2,TRBJ1-6,-,ASSLGRGASRSPLH
TRBV2,TRBJ1-6,once,ASSDSGGANSPLH
TRBV5-8,TRBJ1-5,-,ASSFGGYNQPQH
TRBV7-2,TRBJ2-3,-,ASSWAPRIDTQY
TRBV5-1,TRBJ2-7,-,ASSYSLDNSYEQY
TRBV7-8,TRBJ1-5,-,ASSPRTGSQPQH
TRBV7-6,TRBJ2-7,-,ASSLGNEQY
TRBV18,TRBJ2-1,-,ASSPDRRYNEQF
TRBV14,TRBJ1-1,-,ASSQDWTGSAF
TRBV5-5,TRBJ2-1,-,ASSLGGTRRNNEQF
TRBV5-1,TRBJ1-2,-,ASSFGTGFYGYT
TRBV3-1/TRBV3-2,TRBJ1-1,few,ASSQTGDWAIEAF
TRBV7-6,TRBJ2-5,-,ASSLGQGRGETQY
TRBV7-8,TRBJ1-5,-,ASSLRLVNQPQH
TRBV5-5,TRBJ1-2,-,ASSLLTDYGYT
TRBV7-6,TRBJ1-1,-,ASSLLGRSDTEAF
TRBV4-2,TRBJ2-1,-,ASSQDDRYYNEQF
TRBV5-1,TRBJ2-5,-,ASSLDPSGGGAQY
TRBV18,TRBJ2-2,-,ASSPDRDGGGTGELF
TRBV5-1,TRBJ1-2,once,ASSLERPQGAYGYT
TRBV7-2,TRBJ2-2,-,ASSTFIAGGRVTGELF
TRBV19,TRBJ1-2,-,ASTGQGGLGYGYT
TRBV3-1/TRBV3-2,TRBJ2-3,-,ASSQDLPRGGRDTQY
TRBV3-1/TRBV3-2,TRBJ2-3,-,ASSQAPSGGPSTDTQY
TRBV5-5,TRBJ1-5,few,ASSLMAASNQPQH
TRBV27,TRBJ2-7,-,ASSFGLGREQY